A selection of T cell receptor beta chains follows, all from one sample in a study of Graves' ophthalmopathy and Graves' hyperthyroidism. Each CDR3 protein gets one entry after TCRdb re-called the multiplex PCR reads with MiXCR. This table holds about 400,000 distinct CDR3 sequences, about a sixth found once. Input material: peripheral blood. All receptors come from a woman aged 18-35 years with Graves' ophthalmopathy. Each CDR3 is given with its conserved first and last residue. Each record gives: clone size, D gene, J gene, V gene, CDR3 length, CDR3 DNA, CDR3 protein. D genes are given only for firm matches. Clone size is not always given. Where it is, it says once, few, many or a class for expanded clones.

clone_size: many
d_call: .
j_call: TRBJ2-3
v_call: TRBV30
cdr3_length: 15
cdr3_nt: TGTGCCTGGAGATCTCTAGCGCCCAGCACAGATACGCAGTATTTT
cdr3_aa: CAWRSLAPSTDTQYF

clone_size: many
d_call: .
j_call: TRBJ1-1
v_call: TRBV7-9
cdr3_length: 14
cdr3_nt: TGTGCCAGCAGCTTAGAGCTCGGGGCCCGTGACGCTTTCTTT
cdr3_aa: CASSLELGARDAFF

clone_size: many
d_call: TRBD1
j_call: TRBJ2-5
v_call: TRBV7-2
cdr3_length: 16
cdr3_nt: TGTGCCAGCAGCCCCCGCGGACAGGGGATGGGCGAGACCCAGTACTTC
cdr3_aa: CASSPRGQGMGETQYF

clone_size: many
d_call: TRBD1
j_call: TRBJ1-1
v_call: TRBV7-3
cdr3_length: 16
cdr3_nt: TGTGCCAGCAGCCCAGGAGGTTTACAGGGGGGGACTGAAGCTTTCTTT
cdr3_aa: CASSPGGLQGGTEAFF

clone_size: few
d_call: .
j_call: TRBJ2-7
v_call: TRBV3-1
cdr3_length: 11
cdr3_nt: TGTGCCAGCAGCACCTACTCAGAGCAGTACTTC
cdr3_aa: CASSTYSEQYF

clone_size: many
d_call: TRBD2
j_call: TRBJ2-7
v_call: TRBV28
cdr3_length: 14
cdr3_nt: TGTGCCAGCAGTTCGTGGCGGGGGAAAGAAGAGCAGTACTTC
cdr3_aa: CASSSWRGKEEQYF

clone_size: many
d_call: .
j_call: TRBJ1-2
v_call: TRBV10-3
cdr3_length: 14
cdr3_nt: TGTGCCATCAGTGAGTCGCGGACTGTCTATGGCTACACCTTC
cdr3_aa: CAISESRTVYGYTF

clone_size: many
d_call: .
j_call: TRBJ1-2
v_call: TRBV6-1
cdr3_length: 15
cdr3_nt: TGTGCCAGCAGTGACCACAGGGTTGGTAACTATGGCTACACCTTC
cdr3_aa: CASSDHRVGNYGYTF

clone_size: many
d_call: .
j_call: TRBJ2-7
v_call: TRBV11-2
cdr3_length: 17
cdr3_nt: TGTGCCAGCAGCTTCGTCTCAATACCGGGACAAATCTACGAGCAGTACTTC
cdr3_aa: CASSFVSIPGQIYEQYF

clone_size: many
d_call: TRBD1
j_call: TRBJ2-5
v_call: TRBV20-1
cdr3_length: 14
cdr3_nt: TGCAGTGCTAGGGTATGGGACAGAAAAGAGACCCAGTACTTC
cdr3_aa: CSARVWDRKETQYF

clone_size: many
d_call: TRBD2
j_call: TRBJ2-7
v_call: TRBV6-2/TRBV6-3
cdr3_length: 15
cdr3_nt: TGTGCCAGCAGACTTGGACTAGCGGGAGCGGGTGAGCAGTACTTC
cdr3_aa: CASRLGLAGAGEQYF

clone_size: many
d_call: TRBD1
j_call: TRBJ1-1
v_call: TRBV6-4
cdr3_length: 16
cdr3_nt: TGTGCCAGCAGTGACTCTGGCGACAGGGGGATCGAAAAAGCTTTCTTT
cdr3_aa: CASSDSGDRGIEKAFF

clone_size: many
d_call: TRBD2
j_call: TRBJ2-2
v_call: TRBV6-6
cdr3_length: 15
cdr3_nt: TGTGCCAGCACTAGAGCGGGGGGGCCTTCCGGGGAGCTGTTTTTT
cdr3_aa: CASTRAGGPSGELFF

clone_size: many
d_call: .
j_call: TRBJ2-2
v_call: TRBV11-1
cdr3_length: 18
cdr3_nt: TGTGCCAGCAGCTTAACCTCACACAAGTTGCCGAACACCGGGGAGCTGTTTTTT
cdr3_aa: CASSLTSHKLPNTGELFF

clone_size: many
d_call: TRBD2
j_call: TRBJ2-5
v_call: TRBV20-1
cdr3_length: 11
cdr3_nt: TGCAGTTGCGGGAGAGGCGAGACCCAGTACTTC
cdr3_aa: CSCGRGETQYF

clone_size: many
d_call: .
j_call: TRBJ2-2
v_call: TRBV5-1
cdr3_length: 17
cdr3_nt: TGCGCCAGCTCCTATGGGGGGAATGGGATCCACACCGGGGAGCTGTTTTTT
cdr3_aa: CASSYGGNGIHTGELFF

clone_size: many
d_call: TRBD1
j_call: TRBJ1-1
v_call: TRBV18
cdr3_length: 16
cdr3_nt: TGTGCCAGCTCACCTCCGACAGGGCTTATGAACACTGAAGCTTTCTTT
cdr3_aa: CASSPPTGLMNTEAFF

clone_size: .
d_call: TRBD2
j_call: TRBJ2-5
v_call: TRBV6-5
cdr3_length: 16
cdr3_nt: TGTGCCAGCAGTTACGGGCTAGCGGGAGGGGGGGAGACCCAGTACTTC
cdr3_aa: CASSYGLAGGGETQYF

clone_size: .
d_call: TRBD1
j_call: TRBJ1-2
v_call: TRBV19
cdr3_length: 15
cdr3_nt: TGTGCCAGTAGTAGGGGAACGGGACAGAACTATGGCTACACCTTC
cdr3_aa: CASSRGTGQNYGYTF

clone_size: few
d_call: TRBD1
j_call: TRBJ2-7
v_call: TRBV6-5
cdr3_length: 15
cdr3_nt: TGTGCCAGCAGTTTCTTATCGGGACAGGGGGCCGAGCAGTACTTC
cdr3_aa: CASSFLSGQGAEQYF

clone_size: many
d_call: TRBD2
j_call: TRBJ2-7
v_call: TRBV6-5
cdr3_length: 17
cdr3_nt: TGTGCCAGCAGTTACCGGCTAGCGGGGGGCAGGATCTACGAGCAGTACTTC
cdr3_aa: CASSYRLAGGRIYEQYF

clone_size: .
d_call: .
j_call: TRBJ1-2
v_call: TRBV12-3/TRBV12-4
cdr3_length: 12
cdr3_nt: TGTGCCAGCAGTAAGAGAAACTATGGCTACACCTTC
cdr3_aa: CASSKRNYGYTF

clone_size: once
d_call: TRBD1
j_call: TRBJ2-5
v_call: TRBV12-3/TRBV12-4
cdr3_length: 12
cdr3_nt: TGTGCCAGCAGACCCAGGGGGGAGACCCAGTACTTC
cdr3_aa: CASRPRGETQYF

clone_size: once
d_call: .
j_call: TRBJ2-7
v_call: TRBV26
cdr3_length: 14
cdr3_nt: TGTGCCAGCAGGGACCACGGCGGGAGTGGCGAGCAGTACTTC
cdr3_aa: CASRDHGGSGEQYF

clone_size: .
d_call: TRBD1
j_call: TRBJ2-7
v_call: TRBV19
cdr3_length: 11
cdr3_nt: TGTGCCACCCTCGGACAGGGGGTAAAGTACTTC
cdr3_aa: CATLGQGVKYF

clone_size: many
d_call: .
j_call: TRBJ1-6
v_call: TRBV6-5
cdr3_length: 15
cdr3_nt: TGTGCCAGCAGTCCGCCCAGGGGCAACAATTCACCCCTCCACTTT
cdr3_aa: CASSPPRGNNSPLHF

clone_size: .
d_call: TRBD1
j_call: TRBJ1-6
v_call: TRBV20-1
cdr3_length: 12
cdr3_nt: TGCAGTGCACGGGACAGTAATTCACCCCTCCACTTT
cdr3_aa: CSARDSNSPLHF

clone_size: .
d_call: .
j_call: TRBJ2-5
v_call: TRBV11-2
cdr3_length: 14
cdr3_nt: TGTGCCAGCAGCTTACTTCGACGGGGGGAGACCCAGTACTTC
cdr3_aa: CASSLLRRGETQYF

clone_size: many
d_call: .
j_call: TRBJ1-5
v_call: TRBV19
cdr3_length: 14
cdr3_nt: TGTGCCAGTAGGCCGACTGGACAGCCTCTGCCCCAGCATTTT
cdr3_aa: CASRPTGQPLPQHF

clone_size: many
d_call: TRBD2
j_call: TRBJ2-5
v_call: TRBV4-2
cdr3_length: 18
cdr3_nt: TGTGCCAGCAGCCAAGATCTGGGACTAGCGGGGGGGCCAAAGACCCAGTACTTC
cdr3_aa: CASSQDLGLAGGPKTQYF

clone_size: many
d_call: .
j_call: TRBJ2-5
v_call: TRBV9
cdr3_length: 15
cdr3_nt: TGTGCCAGCAGCGCCCTTGGGGCGAACCAAGAGACCCAGTACTTC
cdr3_aa: CASSALGANQETQYF